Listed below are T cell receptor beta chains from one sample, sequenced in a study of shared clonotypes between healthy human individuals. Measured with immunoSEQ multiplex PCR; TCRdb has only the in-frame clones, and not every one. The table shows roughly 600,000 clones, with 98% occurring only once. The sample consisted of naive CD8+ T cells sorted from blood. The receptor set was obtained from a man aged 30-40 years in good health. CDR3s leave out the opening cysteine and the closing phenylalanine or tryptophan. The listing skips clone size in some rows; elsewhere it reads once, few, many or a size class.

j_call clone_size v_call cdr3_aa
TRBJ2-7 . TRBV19 ASRLRDTNDPSYEQY
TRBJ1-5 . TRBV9 ASGQPQH
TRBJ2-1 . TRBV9 ASSVAYNEQF
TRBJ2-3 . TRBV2 ASSGTSGRSDTQY
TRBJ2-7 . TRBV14 ASSQDTRAQY
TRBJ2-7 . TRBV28 ASSLSDYEQY
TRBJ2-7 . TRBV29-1 SVGWTDSSYEQY
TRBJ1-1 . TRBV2 ASSESTANTEAF
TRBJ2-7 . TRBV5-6 ASSSGGYEQY
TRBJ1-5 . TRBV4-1 ASSQEGGGDRESQPQH
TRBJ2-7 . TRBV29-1 SVHDGTRSSYEQY
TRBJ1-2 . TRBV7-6 ASSDQGRGQLIYGYT
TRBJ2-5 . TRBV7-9 ASNGGETKETQY
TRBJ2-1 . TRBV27 ASSRQSNEQF
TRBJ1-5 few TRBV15 ATSRDRAGRQPQH
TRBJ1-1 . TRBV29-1 SVTKQGMNTEAF
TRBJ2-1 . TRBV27 ASSYGTGGLEQF
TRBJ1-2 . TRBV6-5 ASSPGVFSYGYT
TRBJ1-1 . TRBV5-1 ASSLGGGRTEAF
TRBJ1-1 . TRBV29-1 SVGGAPTEAF
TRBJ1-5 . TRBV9 ASSREGAANQPQH
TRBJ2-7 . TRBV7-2 ASSLQTSYEQY
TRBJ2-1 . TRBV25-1 ASSDPSSGRREQF
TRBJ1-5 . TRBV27 ASSSRNQPQH
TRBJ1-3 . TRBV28 ASVGFPLSGNTIY
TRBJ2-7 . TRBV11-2 ASSLDTSGTWEQY
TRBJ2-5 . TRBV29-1 SVEGTKHTPDDPQETQY
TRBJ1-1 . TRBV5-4 ASSLIGAGAF
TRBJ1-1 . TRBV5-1 ASSLGDRNTEAF
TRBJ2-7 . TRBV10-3 AIRGTGVEYEQY
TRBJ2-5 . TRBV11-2 ASSPFMGGAPETQY
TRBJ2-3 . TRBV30 AWSPGVGTDTQY